Listed below are T cell receptor beta chains from one sample, sequenced in a study of spatial heterogeneity in lung cancer. TCRdb re-called the 5' RACE reads with MiXCR, one entry per CDR3 protein. Seen here are roughly 21,000 distinct CDR3 sequences, about 3% observed once, and the top ten hold about 28%. The source material was PBMCs, sampled at surgery. These receptors were collected from a female donor with early-stage non-small cell lung cancer. Both conserved end residues are part of each CDR3. The D gene is left open where the match is weak.

d_gene	len	v_gene	j_gene	CDR3aa
TRBD2	15	TRBV5-1	TRBJ2-1	CASSPRDYLYNEQFF
-	13	TRBV7-9	TRBJ2-6	CASSPSRANVLTF
TRBD1	13	TRBV7-8	TRBJ1-2	CASSLRTGYGYTF
-	20	TRBV24-1	TRBJ1-2	CATSDFFGGDLLMEHDGYTF
-	15	TRBV5-1	TRBJ1-1	CASSLATGSSTEAFF
-	15	TRBV19	TRBJ2-1	CASSGQGRTYNEQFF
TRBD2	17	TRBV15	TRBJ2-3	CATSEWTSGFATDTQYF
TRBD2	15	TRBV7-9	TRBJ2-1	CASSPLAGDGNEQFF
TRBD1	15	TRBV10-3	TRBJ1-4	CAISTGGQDNEKLFF
-	13	TRBV4-1	TRBJ1-5	CASSQGGNQPQHF
-	12	TRBV7-6	TRBJ2-2	CASSLDTGELFF
TRBD1	15	TRBV15	TRBJ2-7	CATSSQRTGVYEQYF
-	12	TRBV30	TRBJ2-5	CAWGGQIQTQYF
TRBD2	16	TRBV7-2	TRBJ2-3	CASSPGLAGGGDTQYF
TRBD1	13	TRBV20-1	TRBJ2-7	CSAKQGASYEQYF
-	13	TRBV11-1	TRBJ2-3	CASSFSLGDTQYF
-	10	TRBV7-9	TRBJ2-1	CASSSDEQFF
TRBD1	12	TRBV5-1	TRBJ2-7	CASRSTGVEQYF
-	12	TRBV5-1	TRBJ2-1	CASSPNLGEQFF
TRBD1	15	TRBV2	TRBJ2-5	CASRATGTGSETQYF
TRBD2	14	TRBV12-3/TRBV12-4	TRBJ2-2	CASSFRSGYGELFF
TRBD2	19	TRBV18	TRBJ2-2	CASSPGLAGGNLNTGELFF
-	13	TRBV5-1	TRBJ2-7	CASSSGRAYEQYF
-	11	TRBV11-2	TRBJ1-1	CASSWNTEAFF
-	13	TRBV28	TRBJ2-7	CASSYGETYEQYF
TRBD1	14	TRBV27	TRBJ2-1	CASGAGTGLYEQFF
TRBD2	15	TRBV5-1	TRBJ2-2	CASSFLAGDSGELFF
TRBD1	15	TRBV29-1	TRBJ2-3	CSVDQGAGGTDTQYF
-	15	TRBV12-3/TRBV12-4	TRBJ1-5	CASSLGDNKNQPQHF
TRBD2	16	TRBV4-1	TRBJ2-2	CASSQPSGTNTGELFF
TRBD1	14	TRBV7-9	TRBJ1-6	CASSLAGQHSPLHF
-	15	TRBV11-2	TRBJ2-1	CASSSGLPNPNEQFF
TRBD2	15	TRBV5-4	TRBJ2-7	CASSLELAGGPEQYF
-	16	TRBV5-5	TRBJ1-1	CASSLVRAGKDTEAFF
TRBD1	13	TRBV5-4	TRBJ2-7	CASSSRQGGEQYF
-	13	TRBV5-1	TRBJ2-5	CASSLAGGETQYF
TRBD2	16	TRBV11-2	TRBJ2-2	CASSLRPSGNTGELFF
-	17	TRBV20-1	TRBJ2-1	CSARDGPGTSSYNEQFF
-	16	TRBV27	TRBJ2-7	CASSTRWSGSSYEQYF
-	14	TRBV7-9	TRBJ1-5	CASSFGGPNQPQHF
TRBD1	14	TRBV29-1	TRBJ2-7	CSVEVTGTDYEQYF
TRBD1	24	TRBV27	TRBJ2-5	CASSLPRQGPPGKTGPRPQETQYF
-	15	TRBV12-3/TRBV12-4	TRBJ1-3	CASSYRGSRGNTIYF
TRBD2	15	TRBV19	TRBJ2-1	CASSILADTYNEQFF
-	14	TRBV7-2	TRBJ2-5	CASSLARAQETQYF
-	16	TRBV19	TRBJ1-6	CASSMEESSYNSPLHF
TRBD2	19	TRBV5-5	TRBJ2-3	CASSGEGLAFTFGRQDENF
TRBD1	14	TRBV7-3	TRBJ2-7	CASSSTGGGNEQYF
TRBD2	15	TRBV3-1	TRBJ2-7	CASSFGLAVSYEQYF
TRBD1	13	TRBV11-2	TRBJ2-5	CASSQGQQETQYF
TRBD2	18	TRBV18	TRBJ2-3	CASSLRPGTSGSTDTQYF
TRBD2	16	TRBV4-1	TRBJ2-1	CASSQDATSGRGEQFF
TRBD1	17	TRBV4-1	TRBJ1-1	CASSQLARTGRNTEAFF
-	11	TRBV6-2/TRBV6-3	TRBJ2-3	CASRVTDTQYF
-	14	TRBV9	TRBJ1-2	CASSDGLEFGGYTF
TRBD2	15	TRBV20-1	TRBJ2-7	CSAPPSGSGVGEQYF
-	16	TRBV24-1	TRBJ2-3	CATSDSTGSITDTQYF
-	14	TRBV9	TRBJ1-1	CASSVEWKNTEAFF
-	15	TRBV2	TRBJ2-6	CASSRGLSGANVLTF
TRBD1	14	TRBV28	TRBJ2-5	CASSDQGALETQYF